This TCR beta chain was retrieved from a study of CXCR3-negative and CXCR3-positive naive CD8 T cells. Study outcomes and limitations: CXCR3-expressing naive cells carried TRB CDR3s more hydrophobic than those of CXCR3-negative naive cells. For memory CD8+ cells diversity was much lower, but both naive subsets had comparably high diversity. Within a donor, both naive subsets shared TRBV-TRBJ usage, unlike memory cells.

For this clonotype: The antigen is not known.

The length of the CDR3 is 15 residues. Germline CDR1 reads SGDLS; CDR2 reads YYNGEE. The TRB cDNA libraries were prepared by 5' RACE with UMI labels. TCRdb derives one entry per CDR3 protein from the 5' RACE reads, leaving out DNA. The sample spans about 150,000 distinct CDR3 sequences; the ten largest clones claim about 0.48%. The sequenced sample consisted of naive CXCR3+ CD8+ T cells from blood. Indicated subset: CD45RO-CCR7+CD27+CD95- naive CD8+ T cells expressing CXCR3 (TNR3+). The receptor was isolated from a human donor in good health. Some clones in this sample may be carry-over from other donors' samples. The rearrangement uses TRBV9 and TRBJ2-1; TCRdb returns TRBD1, unconfirmable since there is no DNA. The CDR3 sequence is CASSWRGQGYNEQFF.